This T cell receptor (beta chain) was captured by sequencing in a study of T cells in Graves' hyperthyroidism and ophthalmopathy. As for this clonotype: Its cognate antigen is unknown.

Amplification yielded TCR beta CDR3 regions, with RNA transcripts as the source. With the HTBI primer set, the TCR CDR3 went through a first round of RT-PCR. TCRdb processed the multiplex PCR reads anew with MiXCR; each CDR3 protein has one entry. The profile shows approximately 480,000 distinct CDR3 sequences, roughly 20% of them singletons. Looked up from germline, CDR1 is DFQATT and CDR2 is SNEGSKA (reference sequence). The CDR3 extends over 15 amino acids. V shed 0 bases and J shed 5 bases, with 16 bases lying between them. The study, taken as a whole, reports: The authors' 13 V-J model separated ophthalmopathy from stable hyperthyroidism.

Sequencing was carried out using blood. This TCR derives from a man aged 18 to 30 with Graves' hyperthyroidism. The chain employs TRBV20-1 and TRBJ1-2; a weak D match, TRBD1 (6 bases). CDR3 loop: CSARESNRAGYGYTF. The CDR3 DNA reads TGCAGTGCTAGAGAAAGTAACAGGGCGGGTTATGGCTACACCTTC.